The rows below give T cell receptor beta chains drawn from one sample of a study of blood T cell repertoires in COVID-19. Sequencing was performed with immunoSEQ multiplex PCR; in TCRdb, only in-frame clones are kept and a portion is missing. Found here are 150,000 or so clones, roughly nine tenths of them singletons; the top ten hold 0.55%. Sequencing used peripheral blood. All receptors derive from a man in his forties or fifties with acute or convalescent COVID-19. Both conserved end residues are part of each CDR3. A D gene is named only where the DNA matches it firmly.

V	D	CDR3
TRBV19	.	CASKGTYGYTF
TRBV9	TRBD1	CASSPRQGNVENTEAFF
TRBV6-6	TRBD1	CASSDPGQGNSPLHF
TRBV10-3	.	CAISESEQGQPQHF
TRBV5-6	TRBD1	CASSLDRGDEQFF
TRBV6-5	.	CASGGSEKLFF
TRBV7-8	.	CASSFGTGDQPQHF
TRBV10-3	.	CAISESEYNEQFF
TRBV2	.	CASSEAPRNKEIGGYTF
TRBV25-1	TRBD1	CASSARGPFYGYTF
TRBV2	TRBD2	CASSVRAGSSGGELFF
TRBV18	TRBD2	CASSPNQRENQETQYF
TRBV12-3/TRBV12-4	TRBD1	CASRTGNYGYTF
TRBV24-1	TRBD1	CATSDAGTGGHGYTF
TRBV7-9	.	CASSGTGLSSYEQYF
TRBV4-1	.	CASRRDFTGELFF
TRBV24-1	TRBD1	CATNRQGDTQYF
TRBV19	.	CATKGGARGNQPQHF
TRBV29-1	.	CSVDARQNNEQFF
TRBV9	TRBD2	CASSEGLAGANTGELFF
TRBV5-1	.	CASSGEGATNEKLFF
TRBV5-1	.	CASSPWGRTDPDTQYF
TRBV4-2	TRBD1	CASSQDGTGGLTGELFF
TRBV10-2	TRBD1	CASSESPRGRNGIGELFF
TRBV6-2/TRBV6-3	.	CASSYQGLLSGELFF
TRBV18	.	CASSPAQGLGETQYF
TRBV2	.	CASSEGRFQPQHF
TRBV6-5	TRBD1	CASSPGQGSYTEAFF
TRBV6-2/TRBV6-3	.	CASSQYSVNTGELFF
TRBV19	TRBD1	CASKDLPGQGSGGYTF
TRBV11-2	.	CASSLERRRLVYGYTF